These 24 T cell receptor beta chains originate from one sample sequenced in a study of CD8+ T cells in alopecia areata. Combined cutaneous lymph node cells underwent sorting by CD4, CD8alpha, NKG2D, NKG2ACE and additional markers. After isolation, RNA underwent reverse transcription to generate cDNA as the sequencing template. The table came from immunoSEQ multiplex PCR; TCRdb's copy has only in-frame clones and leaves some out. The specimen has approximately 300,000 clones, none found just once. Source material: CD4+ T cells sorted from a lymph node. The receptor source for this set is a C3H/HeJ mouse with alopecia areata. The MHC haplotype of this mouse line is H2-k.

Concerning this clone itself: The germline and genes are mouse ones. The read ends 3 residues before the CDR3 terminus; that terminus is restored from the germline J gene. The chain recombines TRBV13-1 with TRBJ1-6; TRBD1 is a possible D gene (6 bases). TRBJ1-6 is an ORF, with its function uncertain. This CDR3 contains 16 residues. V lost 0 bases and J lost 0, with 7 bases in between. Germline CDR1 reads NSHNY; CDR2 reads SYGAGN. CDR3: CASSDDRASYNSPLYF. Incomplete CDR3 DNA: TGTGCCAGCAGTGATGACAGGGCTTCCTATAATTCGCCC.

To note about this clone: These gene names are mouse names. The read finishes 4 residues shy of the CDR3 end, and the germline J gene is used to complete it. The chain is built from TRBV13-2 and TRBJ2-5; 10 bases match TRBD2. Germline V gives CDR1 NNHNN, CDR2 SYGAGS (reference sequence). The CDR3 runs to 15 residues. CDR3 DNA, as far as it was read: TGTGCCAGCGGTGATATTCTGGGGGGGCCGGAC. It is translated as CASGDILGGPD. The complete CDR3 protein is CASGDILGGPDTQYF.

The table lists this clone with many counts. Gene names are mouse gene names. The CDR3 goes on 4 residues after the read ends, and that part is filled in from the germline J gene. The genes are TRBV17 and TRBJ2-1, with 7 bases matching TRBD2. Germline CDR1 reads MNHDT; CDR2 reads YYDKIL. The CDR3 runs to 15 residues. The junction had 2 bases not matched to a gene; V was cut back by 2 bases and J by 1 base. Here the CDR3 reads CASSRLGENYAEQFF. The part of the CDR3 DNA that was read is TGTGCTAGCAGTAGACTGGGGGAAAACTATGCT.

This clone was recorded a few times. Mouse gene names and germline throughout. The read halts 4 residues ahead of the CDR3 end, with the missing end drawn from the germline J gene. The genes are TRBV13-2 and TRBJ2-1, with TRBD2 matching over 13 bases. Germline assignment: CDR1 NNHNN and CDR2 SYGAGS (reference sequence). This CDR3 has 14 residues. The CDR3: CASGGTGGAPEQFF. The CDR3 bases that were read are TGTGCCAGCGGTGGGACTGGGGGGGCGCCT.

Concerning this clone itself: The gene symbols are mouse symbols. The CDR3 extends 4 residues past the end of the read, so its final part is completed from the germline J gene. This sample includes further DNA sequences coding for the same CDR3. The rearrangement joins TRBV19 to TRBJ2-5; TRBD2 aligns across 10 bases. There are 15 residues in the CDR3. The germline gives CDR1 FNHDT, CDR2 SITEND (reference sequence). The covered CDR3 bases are TGTGCCAGCAGCCCCCGACTGGGGGGAGAAGAC. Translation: CASSPRLGGED. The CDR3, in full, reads CASSPRLGGEDTQYF.

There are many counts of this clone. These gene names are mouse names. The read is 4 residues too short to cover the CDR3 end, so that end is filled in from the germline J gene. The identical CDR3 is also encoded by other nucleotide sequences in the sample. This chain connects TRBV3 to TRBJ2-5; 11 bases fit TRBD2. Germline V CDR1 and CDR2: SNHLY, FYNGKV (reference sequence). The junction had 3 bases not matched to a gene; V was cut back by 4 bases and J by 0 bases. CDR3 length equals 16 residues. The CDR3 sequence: CASSSGTGGNQDTQYF. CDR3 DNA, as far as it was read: TGTGCCAGCAGCTCCGGGACTGGGGGTAACCAAGAC.

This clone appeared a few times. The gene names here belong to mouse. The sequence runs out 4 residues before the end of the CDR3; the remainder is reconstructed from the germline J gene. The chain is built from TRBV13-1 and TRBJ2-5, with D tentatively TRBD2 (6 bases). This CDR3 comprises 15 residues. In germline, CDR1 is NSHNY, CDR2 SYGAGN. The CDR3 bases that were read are TGTGCCAGCAGTGATGCTCGGGGGGTAAAAGAC. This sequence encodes CASSDARGVKD. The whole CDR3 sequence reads CASSDARGVKDTQYF.

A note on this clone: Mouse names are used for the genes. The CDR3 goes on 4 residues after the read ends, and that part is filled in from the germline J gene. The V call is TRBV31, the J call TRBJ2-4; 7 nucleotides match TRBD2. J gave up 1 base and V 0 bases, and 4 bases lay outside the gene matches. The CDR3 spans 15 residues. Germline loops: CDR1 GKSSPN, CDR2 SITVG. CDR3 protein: CAWSLGGLGQNTLYF. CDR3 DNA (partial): TGTGCCTGGAGTCTTGGGGGGTTGGGTCAAAAC.

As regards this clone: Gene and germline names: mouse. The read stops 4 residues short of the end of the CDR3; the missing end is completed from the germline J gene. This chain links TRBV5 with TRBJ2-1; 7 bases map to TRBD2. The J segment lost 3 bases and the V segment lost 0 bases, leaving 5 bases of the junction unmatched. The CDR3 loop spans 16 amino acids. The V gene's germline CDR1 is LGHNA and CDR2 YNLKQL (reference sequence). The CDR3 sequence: CASSQDRVGGYAEQFF. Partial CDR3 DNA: TGTGCCAGCAGCCAAGATCGGGTGGGGGGCTATGCT.

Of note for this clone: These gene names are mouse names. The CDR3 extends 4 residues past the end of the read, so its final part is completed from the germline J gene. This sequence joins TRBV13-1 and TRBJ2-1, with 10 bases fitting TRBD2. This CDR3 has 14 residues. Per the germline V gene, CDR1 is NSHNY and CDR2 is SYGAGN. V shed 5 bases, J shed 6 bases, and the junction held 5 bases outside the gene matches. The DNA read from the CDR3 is TGTGCCAGCAGGGCTGGGGGGGCGTTTGCT. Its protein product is CASRAGGAFA. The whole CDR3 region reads CASRAGGAFAEQFF.

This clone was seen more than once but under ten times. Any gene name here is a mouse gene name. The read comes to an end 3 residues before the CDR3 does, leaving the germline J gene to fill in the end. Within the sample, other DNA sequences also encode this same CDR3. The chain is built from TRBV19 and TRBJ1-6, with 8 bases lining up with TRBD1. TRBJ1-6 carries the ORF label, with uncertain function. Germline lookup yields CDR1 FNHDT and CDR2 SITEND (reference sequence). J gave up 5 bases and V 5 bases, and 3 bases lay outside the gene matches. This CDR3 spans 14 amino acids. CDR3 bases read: TGTGCCAGCAGCCCGACAGGGGATAATTCGCCC. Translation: CASSPTGDNSP. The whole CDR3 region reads CASSPTGDNSPLYF.

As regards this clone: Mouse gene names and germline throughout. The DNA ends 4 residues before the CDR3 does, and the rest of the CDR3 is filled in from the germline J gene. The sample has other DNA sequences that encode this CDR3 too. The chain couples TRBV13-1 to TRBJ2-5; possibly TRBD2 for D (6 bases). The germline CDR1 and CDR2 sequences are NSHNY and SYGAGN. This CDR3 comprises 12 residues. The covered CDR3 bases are TGTGCCAGCAGTGTTGGGGGAGAC. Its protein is CASSVGGD. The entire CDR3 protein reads CASSVGGDTQYF.

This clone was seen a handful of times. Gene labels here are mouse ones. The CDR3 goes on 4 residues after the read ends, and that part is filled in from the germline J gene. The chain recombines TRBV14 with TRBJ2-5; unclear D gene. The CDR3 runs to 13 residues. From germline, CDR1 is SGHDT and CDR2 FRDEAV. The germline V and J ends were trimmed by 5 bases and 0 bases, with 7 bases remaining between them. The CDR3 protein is CASRNSNQDTQYF. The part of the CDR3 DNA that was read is TGTGCCAGCAGAAACAGTAACCAAGAC. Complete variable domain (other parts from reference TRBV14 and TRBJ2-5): EAGVTQSPRYAVLQEGQAVSFWCDPISGHDTLYWYQQPRDQGPQLLVYFRDEAVIDNSQLPSDRFSAVRPKGTNSTLKIQSAKQGDTATYLCASRNSNQDTQYFGPGTRLLVL.

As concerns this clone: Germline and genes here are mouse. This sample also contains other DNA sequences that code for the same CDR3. CDR3 in amino acids: CTCSAGGAGAETLYF. The part of the CDR3 DNA that was read is TGCACCTGCAGTGCAGGGGGGGCGGGTGCAGAA. The chain is built from TRBV1 and TRBJ2-3; D might be TRBD2 (7 bases). The read finishes 4 residues shy of the CDR3 end, and the germline J gene is used to complete it. V was trimmed by 1 base and J by 1 base, leaving 9 bases between them. Germline assignment: CDR1 NSQYPW and CDR2 LRSPGD (reference sequence). The CDR3 runs to 15 residues.

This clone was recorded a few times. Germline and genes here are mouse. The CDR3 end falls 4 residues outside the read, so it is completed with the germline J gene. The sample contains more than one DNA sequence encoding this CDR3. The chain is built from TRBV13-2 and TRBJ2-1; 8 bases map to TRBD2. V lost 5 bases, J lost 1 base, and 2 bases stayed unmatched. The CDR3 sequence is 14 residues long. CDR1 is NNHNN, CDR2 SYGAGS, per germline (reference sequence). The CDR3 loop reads CASGLGGNYAEQFF. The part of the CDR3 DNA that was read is TGTGCCAGCGGGCTGGGGGGCAACTATGCT.

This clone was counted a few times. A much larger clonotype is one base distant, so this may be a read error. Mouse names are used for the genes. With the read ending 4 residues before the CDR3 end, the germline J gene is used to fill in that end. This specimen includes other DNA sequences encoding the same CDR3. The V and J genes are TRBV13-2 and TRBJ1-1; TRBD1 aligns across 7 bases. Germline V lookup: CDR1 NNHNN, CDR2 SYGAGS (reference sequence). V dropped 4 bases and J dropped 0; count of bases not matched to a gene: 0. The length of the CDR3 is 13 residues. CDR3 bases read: TGTGCCAGCGGTCAGGGGGCAAACACA. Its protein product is CASGQGANT. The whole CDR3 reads CASGQGANTEVFF.

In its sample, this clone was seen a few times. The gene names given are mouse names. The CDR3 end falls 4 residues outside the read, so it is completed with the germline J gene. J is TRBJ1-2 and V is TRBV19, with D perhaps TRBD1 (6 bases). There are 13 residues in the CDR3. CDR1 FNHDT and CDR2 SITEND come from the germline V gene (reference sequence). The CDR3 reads CASSIRGDPDYTF. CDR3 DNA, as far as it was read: TGTGCCAGCAGCATCAGGGGTGATCCC.

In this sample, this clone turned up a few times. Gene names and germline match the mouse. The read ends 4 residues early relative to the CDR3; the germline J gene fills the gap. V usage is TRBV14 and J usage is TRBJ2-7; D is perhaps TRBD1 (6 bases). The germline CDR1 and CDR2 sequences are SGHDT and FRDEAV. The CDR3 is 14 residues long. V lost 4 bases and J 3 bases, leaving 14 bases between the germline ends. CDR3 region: CASSQTGTNYEQYF. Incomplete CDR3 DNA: TGTGCCAGCAGTCAAACCGGGACAAACTAT.

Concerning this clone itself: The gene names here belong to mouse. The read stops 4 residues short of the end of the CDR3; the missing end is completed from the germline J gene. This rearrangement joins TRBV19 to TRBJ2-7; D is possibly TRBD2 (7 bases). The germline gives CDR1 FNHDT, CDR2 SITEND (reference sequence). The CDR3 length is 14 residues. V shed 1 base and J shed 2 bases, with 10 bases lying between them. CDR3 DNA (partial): TGTGCCAGCAGTATACTGGGGGCTGCCTAT. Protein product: CASSILGAAY. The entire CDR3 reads CASSILGAAYEQYF. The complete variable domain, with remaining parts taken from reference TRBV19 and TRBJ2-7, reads GGIITQTPKFLIGQEGQKLTLKCQQNFNHDTMYWYRQDSGKGLRLIYYSITENDLQKGDLSEGYDASREKKSSFSLTVTSAQKNEMAVFLCASSILGAAYEQYFGPGTRLTVL.

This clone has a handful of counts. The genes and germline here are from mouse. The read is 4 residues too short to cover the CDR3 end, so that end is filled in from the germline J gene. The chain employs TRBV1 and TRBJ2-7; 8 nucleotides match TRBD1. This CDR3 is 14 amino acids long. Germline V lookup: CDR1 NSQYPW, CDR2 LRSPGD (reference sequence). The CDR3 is CTCSAGQGRYEQYF. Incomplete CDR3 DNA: TGCACCTGCAGTGCAGGACAGGGGCGGTAT.

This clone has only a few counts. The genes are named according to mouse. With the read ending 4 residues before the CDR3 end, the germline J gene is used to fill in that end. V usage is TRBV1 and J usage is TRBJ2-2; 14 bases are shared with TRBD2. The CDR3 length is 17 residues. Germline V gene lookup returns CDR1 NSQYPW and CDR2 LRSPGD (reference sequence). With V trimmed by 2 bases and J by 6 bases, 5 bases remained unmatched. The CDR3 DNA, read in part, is TGCACCTGCAGTGCACCGGGACTGGGGGGGCGCGCCGGG. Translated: CTCSAPGLGGRAG. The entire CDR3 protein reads CTCSAPGLGGRAGQLYF.

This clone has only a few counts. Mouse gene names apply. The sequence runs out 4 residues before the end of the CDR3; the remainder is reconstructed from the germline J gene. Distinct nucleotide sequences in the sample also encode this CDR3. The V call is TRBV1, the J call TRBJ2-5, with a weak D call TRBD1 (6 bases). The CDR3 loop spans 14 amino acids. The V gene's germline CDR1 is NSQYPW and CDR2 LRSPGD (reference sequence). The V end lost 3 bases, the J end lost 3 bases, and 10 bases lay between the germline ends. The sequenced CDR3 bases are TGCACCTGCAGTGCGTGGGGACAACAAGAC. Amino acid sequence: CTCSAWGQQD. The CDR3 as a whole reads CTCSAWGQQDTQYF.

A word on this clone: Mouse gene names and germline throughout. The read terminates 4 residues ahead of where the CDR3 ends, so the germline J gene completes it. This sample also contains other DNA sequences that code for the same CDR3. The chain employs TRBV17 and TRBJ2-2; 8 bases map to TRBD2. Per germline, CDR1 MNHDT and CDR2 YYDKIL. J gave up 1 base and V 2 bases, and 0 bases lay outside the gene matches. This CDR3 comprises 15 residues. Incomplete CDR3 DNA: TGTGCTAGCAGTAGAACTGGGGGAAACACCGGG. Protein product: CASSRTGGNTG. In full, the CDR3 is CASSRTGGNTGQLYF.

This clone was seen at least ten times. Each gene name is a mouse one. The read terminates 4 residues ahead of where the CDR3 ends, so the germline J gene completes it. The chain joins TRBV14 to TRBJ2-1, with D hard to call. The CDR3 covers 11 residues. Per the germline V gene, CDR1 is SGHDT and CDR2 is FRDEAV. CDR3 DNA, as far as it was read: TGTGCCAGCAGTCCCCTCGCT. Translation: CASSPLA. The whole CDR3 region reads CASSPLAEQFF.